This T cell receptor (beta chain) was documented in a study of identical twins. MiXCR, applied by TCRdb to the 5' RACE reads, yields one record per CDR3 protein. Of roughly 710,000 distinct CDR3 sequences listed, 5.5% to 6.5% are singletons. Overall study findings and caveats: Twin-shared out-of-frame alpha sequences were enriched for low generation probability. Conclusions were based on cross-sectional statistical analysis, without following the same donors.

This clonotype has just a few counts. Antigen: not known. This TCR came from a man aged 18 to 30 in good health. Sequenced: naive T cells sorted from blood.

The CDR3 coding sequence is TGTGCCATCAGTGTTGGACTAGCGGCCTACGAGCAGTACTTC. Protein sequence: CAISVGLAAYEQYF. The gene calls are TRBV10-3 and TRBJ2-7; 10 nucleotides line up with TRBD2. The CDR3 has 14 amino acids. CDR1 and CDR2 from the germline V gene are ENHRY and SYGVKD. V shed 4 bases, J shed 2 bases, and the junction held 2 bases outside the gene matches.